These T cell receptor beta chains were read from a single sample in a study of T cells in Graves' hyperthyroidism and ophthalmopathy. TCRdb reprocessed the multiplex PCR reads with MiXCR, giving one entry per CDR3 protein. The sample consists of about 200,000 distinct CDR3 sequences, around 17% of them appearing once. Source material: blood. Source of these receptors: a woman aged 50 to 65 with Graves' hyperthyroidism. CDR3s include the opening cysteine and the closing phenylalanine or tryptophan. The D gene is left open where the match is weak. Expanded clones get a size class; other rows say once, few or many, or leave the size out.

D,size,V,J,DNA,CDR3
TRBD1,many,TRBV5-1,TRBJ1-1,TGCGCCAGCAGCCTACCCGGGACAGTGAACACTGAAGCTTTCTTT,CASSLPGTVNTEAFF
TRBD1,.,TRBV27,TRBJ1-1,TGTGCCAGCAGTCAAAGGACAGGGTGGGAGGCTTTCTTT,CASSQRTGWEAFF
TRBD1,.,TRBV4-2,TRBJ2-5,TGTGCCAGCAGCCAAGGGGACAGGGAAGGGCTAGAGACCCAGTACTTC,CASSQGDREGLETQYF
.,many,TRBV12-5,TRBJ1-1,TGTGCTAGTGGTTTGATCCTCACGGGGCAGGCAGTCACTGAAGCTTTCTTT,CASGLILTGQAVTEAFF
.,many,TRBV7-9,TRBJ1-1,TGTGCCAGCAGCATGGGACATCTCGAAGCTTTCTTT,CASSMGHLEAFF
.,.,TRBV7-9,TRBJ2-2,TGTGCCAGCACCTCGAGGCCCGGGGAGCTGTTTTTT,CASTSRPGELFF
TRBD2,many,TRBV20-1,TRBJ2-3,TGCAGTGCTAGAGGGACTTTGGGGCTAGCGGGAGACACAGATACGCAGTATTTT,CSARGTLGLAGDTDTQYF
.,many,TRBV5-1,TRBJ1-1,TGCGCCAGCAGCTTGGTCACAGACGGACGAGAAGCTTTCTTT,CASSLVTDGREAFF
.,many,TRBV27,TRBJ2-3,TGTGCCAGCAGTTTATATCCCACAGATACGCAGTATTTT,CASSLYPTDTQYF
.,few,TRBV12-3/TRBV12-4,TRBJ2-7,TGTGCCAGCAGCCCTCCGCCTAGCGTCTCCTACGAGCAGTACTTC,CASSPPPSVSYEQYF
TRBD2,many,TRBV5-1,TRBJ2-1,TGCGCCAGCAGCTTGGCCGGCGGGAGCCCCTCCAATGAGCAGTTCTTC,CASSLAGGSPSNEQFF
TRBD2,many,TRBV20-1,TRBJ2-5,TGCAGTGCTAGTAAGACTAGCGGGAGAGGGGAGACCCAGTACTTC,CSASKTSGRGETQYF
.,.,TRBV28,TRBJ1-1,TGTGCCAGCACCTTCGGGGGGGGGGCGGCTGAAGCTTTCTTT,CASTFGGGAAEAFF
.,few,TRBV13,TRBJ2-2,TGTGCCAGCAGCGTGGGAGAGGGCACCGGGGAGCTGTTTTTT,CASSVGEGTGELFF
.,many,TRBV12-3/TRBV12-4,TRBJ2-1,TGTGCCAGCAGTAGGAAAGCCCTTTTGAATGAGCAGTTCTTC,CASSRKALLNEQFF
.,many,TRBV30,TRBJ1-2,TGTGCCTGGACGGGGACGTCGACCTATGGCTACACCTTC,CAWTGTSTYGYTF
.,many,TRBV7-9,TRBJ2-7,TGTGCCAGCAGCCCTGGAGGGGAGGCCTACTACGAGCAGTACTTC,CASSPGGEAYYEQYF
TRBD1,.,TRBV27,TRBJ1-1,TGTGCCAGCAGTTCCTGGGACAGAAACACTGAAGCTTTCTTT,CASSSWDRNTEAFF
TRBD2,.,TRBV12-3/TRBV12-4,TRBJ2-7,TGTGCCAGCAGTCCCCCAAGCGGGAACGGCCTCTCCTACGAGCAGTACTTC,CASSPPSGNGLSYEQYF
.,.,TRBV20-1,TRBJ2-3,TGCAGTGCTAGGAATCAGGGTTCCCCCACAGATACGCAGTATTTT,CSARNQGSPTDTQYF
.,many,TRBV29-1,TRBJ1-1,TGCAGCGTCATAGACCGGGGAAACACTGAAGCTTTCTTT,CSVIDRGNTEAFF
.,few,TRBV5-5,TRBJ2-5,TGTGCCAGCAGCCCAGGTGGACCAACGGCCCACTTC,CASSPGGPTAHF
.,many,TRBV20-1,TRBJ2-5,TGCAGTGCTAGCGATCGGGGAGGAGAGACCCAGTACTTC,CSASDRGGETQYF
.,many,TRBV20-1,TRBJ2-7,TGCAGTGCTAGAGAATTTGGGGCGTCCGACGAGCAGTACTTC,CSAREFGASDEQYF
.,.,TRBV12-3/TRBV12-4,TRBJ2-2,TGTGCCAGCTTAGCGGCGAACACCGGGGAGCTGTTTTTT,CASLAANTGELFF
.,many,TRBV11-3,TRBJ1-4,TGTGCCAGCAGCCCAGGCAGGACAACTAATGAAAAACTGTTTTTT,CASSPGRTTNEKLFF
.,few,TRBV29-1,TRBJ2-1,TGCAGCGTTGACCCCGGACTACAGGCCCAGGAGCAGTTCTTC,CSVDPGLQAQEQFF
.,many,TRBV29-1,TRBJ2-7,TGCAGCGTTGTAAAGGGGGATCACGAGCAGTACTTC,CSVVKGDHEQYF
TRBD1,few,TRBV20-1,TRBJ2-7,TGCAGTGCTAGGAGGGGACAGGGGAACTCCTACGAGCAGTACTTC,CSARRGQGNSYEQYF
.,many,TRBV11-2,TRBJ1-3,TGTGCCAGCAGCCTTTCACAGGGCCTCTCTGGAAACACCATATATTTT,CASSLSQGLSGNTIYF
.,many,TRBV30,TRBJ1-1,TGTGCCTGGATAACCCCGGGCCAAAACACTGAAGCTTTCTTT,CAWITPGQNTEAFF
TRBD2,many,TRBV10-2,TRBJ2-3,TGCGCCAGCAGGGAAGGTGGGACTAGCCGCACAGATACGCAGTATTTT,CASREGGTSRTDTQYF
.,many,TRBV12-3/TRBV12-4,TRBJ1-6,TGTGCCAGCAGCGGCGGATCGAATGCACCCCTCCACTTT,CASSGGSNAPLHF
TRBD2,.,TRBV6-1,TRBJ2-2,TGTGCCAGCAGTAAAAACTCGGGACTAGCGGGAGTCACCGGGGAGCTGTTTTTT,CASSKNSGLAGVTGELFF
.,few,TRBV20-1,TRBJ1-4,TGCAGTGCTACGTACGGGGAAAAACTGTCTTTT,CSATYGEKLSF
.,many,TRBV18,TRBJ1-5,TGTGCCAGCTCACCCCAGGGAAATCAGCCCCAGCATTTT,CASSPQGNQPQHF
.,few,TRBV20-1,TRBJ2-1,TGCAGTGCTAGAACCGGGAGAGGGTCCTACAATGAGCAGTTCTTC,CSARTGRGSYNEQFF
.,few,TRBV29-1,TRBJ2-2,TGCAGCGTTGTAGGGGACACCGGGGAGCTGTTTTTT,CSVVGDTGELFF
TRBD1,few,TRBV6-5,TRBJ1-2,TGTGCCAGCAGTTACAGGGACAGAATCAATGGCTACACCTTC,CASSYRDRINGYTF
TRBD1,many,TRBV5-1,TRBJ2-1,TGCGCCAGCAGGCCGGGACAGAAACACTCCAATGAGCAGTTCTTC,CASRPGQKHSNEQFF